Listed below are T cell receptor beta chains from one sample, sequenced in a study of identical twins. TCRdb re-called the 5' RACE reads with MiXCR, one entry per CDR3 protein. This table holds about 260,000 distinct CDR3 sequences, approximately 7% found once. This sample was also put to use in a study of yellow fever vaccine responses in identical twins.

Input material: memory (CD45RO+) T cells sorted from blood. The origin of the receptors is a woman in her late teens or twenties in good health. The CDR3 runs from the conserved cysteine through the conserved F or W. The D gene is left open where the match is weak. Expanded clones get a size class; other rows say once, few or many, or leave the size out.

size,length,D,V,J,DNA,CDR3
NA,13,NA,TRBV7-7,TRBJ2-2,TGTGCCAGCAGCTTAAACGGGAACGGGGAGCTGTTTTTT,CASSLNGNGELFF
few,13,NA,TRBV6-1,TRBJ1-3,TGTGCCAGCATCGGGGGAACTGGAAACACCATATATTTT,CASIGGTGNTIYF
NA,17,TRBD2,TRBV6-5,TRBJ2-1,TGTGCCAGCAGTTACTTGGGGACTAGCGGGATATACAATGAGCAGTTCTTC,CASSYLGTSGIYNEQFF
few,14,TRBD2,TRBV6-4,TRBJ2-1,TGTGCCAGCAGCTGGGCTAGCGGGGGGAATGAGCAGTTCTTC,CASSWASGGNEQFF
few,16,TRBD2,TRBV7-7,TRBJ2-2,TGTGCCAGCAGCTTAGGTCCTAGCGGGGGCAACGGGGAGCTGTTTTTT,CASSLGPSGGNGELFF
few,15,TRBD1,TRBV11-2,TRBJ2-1,TGTGCCAGCAGGAGAACAGGGGGTATTTACAATGAGCAGTTCTTC,CASRRTGGIYNEQFF
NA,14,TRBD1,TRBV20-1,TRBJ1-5,TGCAGTGCTAGTGACAGGGGTAGCAATCAGCCCCAGCATTTT,CSASDRGSNQPQHF
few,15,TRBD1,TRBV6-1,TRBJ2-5,TGTGCCAGCACCACAGGGGGCGCCTTGATGGAGACCCAGTACTTC,CASTTGGALMETQYF
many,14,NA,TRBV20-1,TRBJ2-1,TGCAGTGCTAGAGCCACTAGAGAGAACAATGAGCAGTTCTTC,CSARATRENNEQFF
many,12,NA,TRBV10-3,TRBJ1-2,TGTGCCATCAGTGAGGGCGGCTATGGCTACACCTTC,CAISEGGYGYTF
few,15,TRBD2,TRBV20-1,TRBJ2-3,TGCAGTGCTAGAGATGGACTAGCGGGGGCTTATACGCAGTATTTT,CSARDGLAGAYTQYF
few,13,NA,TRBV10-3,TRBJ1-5,TGTGCCATCAGCGGGACCGATAATCAGCCCCAGCATTTT,CAISGTDNQPQHF
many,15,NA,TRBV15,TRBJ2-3,TGTGCCACCAGTGTCCCTGCAGGGAGCATGAATACGCAGTATTTT,CATSVPAGSMNTQYF
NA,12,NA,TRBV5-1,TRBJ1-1,TGCGCCAGCAGCTATGGGGGCTCCGAAGCTTTCTTT,CASSYGGSEAFF
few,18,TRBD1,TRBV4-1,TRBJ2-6,TGCGCCAGCAGCCAAGATTGGGGACAGGGCTTTGGGGCCAACGTCCTGACTTTC,CASSQDWGQGFGANVLTF
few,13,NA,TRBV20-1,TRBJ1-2,TGCAGTGCTAGAAACAGCGAGAGTTATGGCTACACCTTC,CSARNSESYGYTF
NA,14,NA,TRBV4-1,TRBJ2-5,TGCGCCAGCAGCCAAACGGGTCCTAAAGAGACCCAGTACTTC,CASSQTGPKETQYF
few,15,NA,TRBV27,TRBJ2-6,TGTGCCAGCAGTTATGGGTACTCTGGGGCCAACGTCCTGACTTTC,CASSYGYSGANVLTF
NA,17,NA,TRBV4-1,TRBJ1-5,TGCGCCAGCAGCCAAGGTGCTGGGAGCGCCCGGCAAAAGCCCCAGCATTTT,CASSQGAGSARQKPQHF
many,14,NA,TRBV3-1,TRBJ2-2,TGTGCCAGCAGCCACGGAAGCGGATCCGGGGAGCTGTTTTTT,CASSHGSGSGELFF
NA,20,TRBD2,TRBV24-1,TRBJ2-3,TGTGCCACCAGTGAACCGTCCGGGACTAGCGGGGAGTGGGGCCCAGATACGCAGTATTTT,CATSEPSGTSGEWGPDTQYF
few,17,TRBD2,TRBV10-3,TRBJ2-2,TGTGCCATCAGTGACCCCGGACTAGCGGTGAACACCGGGGAGCTGTTTTTT,CAISDPGLAVNTGELFF
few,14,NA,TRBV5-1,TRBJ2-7,TGCGCCAGCAGCCGAACACTAGGGTCCTACGAGCAGTACTTC,CASSRTLGSYEQYF
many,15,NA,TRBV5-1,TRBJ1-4,TGCGCCAGCAGCTTGGCTACAGGGCTTCGGGAAAAACTGTTTTTT,CASSLATGLREKLFF
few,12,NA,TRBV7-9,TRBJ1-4,TGTGCCAGCAGCTTTGGTGAAGAAAAACTGTTTTTT,CASSFGEEKLFF
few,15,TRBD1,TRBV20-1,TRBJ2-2,TGCAGTGCTAGAGCTACCCGGGACAGGGCCGGGGAGCTGTTTTTT,CSARATRDRAGELFF
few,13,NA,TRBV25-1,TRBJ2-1,TGTGCCAGCACCGAATCTCAGTACAATGAGCAGTTCTTC,CASTESQYNEQFF
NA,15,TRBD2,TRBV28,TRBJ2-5,TGTGCCAGCAGTCCGGGGGGGGGGTACCAAGAGACCCAGTACTTC,CASSPGGGYQETQYF
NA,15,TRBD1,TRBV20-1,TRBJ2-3,TGCAGTGCTAGAGCCTGGGACAGGGAGACAGATACGCAGTATTTT,CSARAWDRETDTQYF
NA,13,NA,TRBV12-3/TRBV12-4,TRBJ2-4,TGTGCCAGCAGGCCCGGTTGGAGAGACATTCAGTACTTC,CASRPGWRDIQYF
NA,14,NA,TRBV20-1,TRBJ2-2,TGCAGTGCTAGTAGCTTTTCAAACACCGGGGAGCTGTTTTTT,CSASSFSNTGELFF
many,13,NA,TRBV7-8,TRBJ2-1,TGTGCCAGCAGCATTCCAGGGGGGGCCGTCCAGTTCTTC,CASSIPGGAVQFF
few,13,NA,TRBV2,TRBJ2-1,TGTGCCAGCACCTCAGGATCCTACAATGAGCAGTTCTTC,CASTSGSYNEQFF
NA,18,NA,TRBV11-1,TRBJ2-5,TGTGCCAGCAGCCCAGCCCCGGGGCGGGGCCCCAAGGGGGAGACCCAGTACTTC,CASSPAPGRGPKGETQYF
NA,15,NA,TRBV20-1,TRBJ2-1,TGCAGTGCTAGGTGGACCTCGGGACTCACGGGAGAGCAGTTCTTC,CSARWTSGLTGEQFF
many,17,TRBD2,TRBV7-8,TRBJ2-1,TGTGCCAGCAGCTCGGGACTAGCGGGAGACTACTACAATGAGCAGTTCTTC,CASSSGLAGDYYNEQFF
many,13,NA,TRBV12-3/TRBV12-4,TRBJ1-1,TGTGCCAGCAGTACCGGGACACAAACCGAAGCTTTCTTT,CASSTGTQTEAFF
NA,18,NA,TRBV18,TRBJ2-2,TGTGCCAGCTCACCACCGTGGGGGGCCGCGCATGACACCGGGGAGCTGTTTTTT,CASSPPWGAAHDTGELFF
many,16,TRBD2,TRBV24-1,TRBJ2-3,TGTGCCACCAGTGAGACGACTAGCGGGTTCAAATATACGCAGTATTTT,CATSETTSGFKYTQYF
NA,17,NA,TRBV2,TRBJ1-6,TGTGCCAGCAGTGAAAGGGGCCGGGAGGTAGGATCTTCACCCCTCCACTTT,CASSERGREVGSSPLHF
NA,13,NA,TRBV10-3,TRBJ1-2,TGTGCCATCAGTGTAGACATAAACTATGGCTACACCTTC,CAISVDINYGYTF
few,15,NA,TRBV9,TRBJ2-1,TGTGCCAGCAGCGAGGGGGTAAGCTCCTACAATGAGCAGTTCTTC,CASSEGVSSYNEQFF
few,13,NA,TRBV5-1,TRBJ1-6,TGCGCCAGCCGCAGGTCCACGGATTCACCCCTCCACTTT,CASRRSTDSPLHF
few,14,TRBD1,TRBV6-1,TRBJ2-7,TGTGCCAGCACACCAAACGCAGGGGGCGGCGAGCAGTACTTC,CASTPNAGGGEQYF
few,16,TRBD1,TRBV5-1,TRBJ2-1,TGCGCCAGCAGCTTGGACGGGACAGTCTCCTACAATGAGCAGTTCTTC,CASSLDGTVSYNEQFF